This section outlines one TCR beta chain sequence together with its context. Its target is unknown. The PCR had 60 Vbeta and 13 Jbeta primers. Repertoires were generated with immunoSEQ multiplex PCR, while TCRdb's copy carries only in-frame clones and drops some. The data contain tens of thousands of clones, around 71% of them singletons. The sample originates from a study of cytomegalovirus exposure and HLA in healthy donors. Study-wide results and limits: An analysis that was carried out later associated 15,000 to 20,000 TCR beta sequences with HLA alleles at 0.05 false discovery rate.

The V and J ends lost 0 bases and 6 bases, in that order; junction bases with no gene match: 10. The CDR3 spans 17 residues. CDR1 and CDR2 from the germline V gene are LGHNA and YNFKEQ. The sequence came from a man between 60 and 75 years old in good health and CMV-seronegative. The chain combines TRBV4-2 with TRBJ2-4, with 8 nucleotides matching TRBD2. Sequenced input: PBMCs. DNA of the CDR3: TGTGCCAGCAGCCAAGATGGGGGCGCAGCGGGAGCAAACATTCAGTACTTC. Its protein is CASSQDGGAAGANIQYF.